This entry features one T cell receptor (beta chain) sequence. This specimen comes from a study of T cells after somatic rescue of genetic block. Losses at the gene ends were 4 bases for V and 4 bases for J; bases not matched to a gene: 0. The CDR3 is 14 residues long. Germline assignment: CDR1 ENHRY and CDR2 SYGVKD. Assay: immunoSEQ multiplex PCR; the TCRdb copy retains only in-frame clones and omits some. Of tens of thousands of clones listed, approximately 91% are singletons. Sequencing was performed on peripheral blood mononuclear cells (PBMCs). This clonotype originated in a man aged 25 to 40. The rearrangement joins TRBV10-3 to TRBJ2-7, with 14 positions matching TRBD2. For the CDR3, the DNA is TGTGCCATCAGTGGGACTAGCGGGGGGTACGAGCAGTACTTC. Translation gives CAISGTSGGYEQYF.